These T cell receptor beta chains were read from a single sample in a study of cytomegalovirus exposure and HLA in healthy donors. Profiling relied on immunoSEQ multiplex PCR, and the TCRdb table lists in-frame clones only, not all of them. This sample yields about 170,000 clones, of which 80% are seen a single time; 1% belongs to the top ten. Sequencing input: PBMCs. These receptors were obtained from a woman aged 50 to 65 in good health and CMV-seropositive. Each CDR3 is given with its conserved first and last residue. A D gene is named only where the DNA matches it firmly. The listing skips clone size in some rows; elsewhere it reads once, few, many or a size class.

TRBJ1-5	NA	TRBV2	TRBD1	CASRRQGANQPQHF	TGTGCCAGCAGGAGACAGGGGGCGAATCAGCCCCAGCATTTT
TRBJ2-7	NA	TRBV7-2	NA	CASSFGLLAEQYF	TGTGCCAGCAGCTTCGGACTACTAGCCGAGCAGTACTTC
TRBJ2-3	NA	TRBV7-2	NA	CASSFRLVVSNTQYF	TGTGCCAGCAGCTTCCGACTAGTCGTATCCAATACGCAGTATTTT
TRBJ1-3	NA	TRBV9	TRBD1	CASSVELRGPSGNTIYF	TGTGCCAGCAGCGTAGAGTTAAGGGGGCCCTCTGGAAACACCATATATTTT
TRBJ2-1	NA	TRBV6-1	TRBD2	CASETSGGYNEQFF	TGTGCCAGTGAGACTAGCGGGGGGTACAATGAGCAGTTCTTC
TRBJ1-1	NA	TRBV6-6	NA	CASSPPLVTEAFF	TGTGCCAGCAGTCCACCGTTAGTCACTGAAGCTTTCTTT
TRBJ1-2	few	TRBV2	TRBD1	CASNMGQGRINEGYTF	TGTGCCAGCAACATGGGACAGGGAAGGATTAACGAGGGCTACACCTTC
TRBJ1-1	NA	TRBV7-2	NA	CASSRPEGYTEAFF	TGTGCCAGCAGTAGGCCAGAGGGCTACACTGAAGCTTTCTTT
TRBJ2-3	NA	TRBV18	TRBD2	CASSPSLAGGQDTQYF	TGTGCCAGCTCACCCTCTCTAGCGGGGGGCCAGGATACGCAGTATTTT
TRBJ1-2	NA	TRBV6-5	TRBD1	CASSSTGGMRVYGYTF	TGTGCCAGCAGTTCGACAGGGGGTATGAGGGTCTATGGCTACACCTTC
TRBJ2-5	NA	TRBV28	TRBD1	CASRRDRVQETQYF	TGTGCCAGCCGCCGGGACAGGGTGCAAGAGACCCAGTACTTC
TRBJ2-2	NA	TRBV2	TRBD2	CASKSSGSYTGELFF	TGTGCCAGCAAATCCAGCGGGAGTTACACCGGGGAGCTGTTTTTT
TRBJ1-2	few	TRBV7-9	NA	CASSQDLAGGPGYTF	TGTGCCAGCAGCCAAGACCTGGCAGGAGGGCCTGGCTACACCTTC
TRBJ2-2	NA	TRBV7-7	TRBD2	CASSLGTRPIGELFF	TGTGCTAGCAGCTTAGGGACTAGACCCATCGGGGAGCTGTTTTTT
TRBJ1-1	NA	TRBV2	NA	CASRAQGRTMNTEAFF	TGTGCCAGCAGGGCCCAAGGACGGACAATGAACACTGAAGCTTTCTTT
TRBJ1-2	few	TRBV30	TRBD1	CAWSPGQGSNYGYTF	TGTGCCTGGAGTCCGGGACAGGGCTCTAACTATGGCTACACCTTC
TRBJ2-3	NA	TRBV28	TRBD1	CASTPGWTGGTDTQYF	TGTGCCAGCACCCCGGGATGGACAGGGGGCACAGATACGCAGTATTTT
TRBJ1-2	NA	TRBV5-6	NA	CASSLVRGGNGYTF	TGTGCCAGCAGCTTGGTAAGGGGAGGTAACGGCTACACCTTC
TRBJ1-2	NA	TRBV5-6	NA	CASSRTEHGYTF	TGTGCCAGCAGCCGGACAGAACATGGCTACACCTTC
TRBJ1-2	NA	TRBV18	NA	CASSPREGSHGYTF	TGTGCCAGCTCACCACGGGAGGGGTCGCATGGCTACACCTTC
TRBJ1-1	NA	TRBV7-6	NA	CASSLAQFNTEAFF	TGTGCCAGCAGCTTAGCCCAGTTTAACACTGAAGCTTTCTTT
TRBJ1-2	NA	TRBV6-5	TRBD1	CASTWGQGNGYTF	TGTGCCAGCACCTGGGGACAGGGTAATGGCTACACCTTC
TRBJ2-5	NA	TRBV2	TRBD2	CASSPGTSTLEQYF	TGTGCCAGCAGCCCCGGGACTAGCACCCTGGAGCAGTACTTC